Listed below are T cell receptor beta chains from one sample, sequenced in a study of blood T cell repertoires in COVID-19. The data were produced by immunoSEQ multiplex PCR, yet TCRdb's version contains in-frame clones alone and is incomplete. In the table there are roughly 200,000 clones, less than 80% of which are singletons. Sequenced material: peripheral blood. These TCRs come from a man in his forties or fifties who had recovered from COVID-19. The CDR3 runs from the conserved cysteine through the conserved F or W. Each record gives: CDR3 protein, CDR3 DNA, D gene, clone size, J gene, V gene. A D gene is named only where the DNA matches it firmly. Only some rows state a clone size, as once, few, many or a class for expanded clones.

CDR3 protein: CASSPDGQGSNSPLHF
CDR3 DNA: TGCGCCAGCAGCCCCGATGGGCAGGGGAGCAATTCACCCCTCCACTTT
D gene: .
clone size: .
J gene: TRBJ1-6
V gene: TRBV5-1

CDR3 protein: CATSDPGQGETQYF
CDR3 DNA: TGTGCCACCAGTGATCCCGGACAGGGGGAGACCCAGTACTTC
D gene: TRBD1
clone size: .
J gene: TRBJ2-5
V gene: TRBV24-1

CDR3 protein: CASTPGGGVTDTQYF
CDR3 DNA: TGTGCCAGCACCCCAGGCGGCGGGGTAACAGATACGCAGTATTTT
D gene: .
clone size: .
J gene: TRBJ2-3
V gene: TRBV7-9

CDR3 protein: CASSPVGREKEHTYEQYF
CDR3 DNA: TGTGCCAGCAGCCCGGTGGGCAGAGAGAAAGAGCATACCTACGAGCAGTACTTC
D gene: .
clone size: .
J gene: TRBJ2-7
V gene: TRBV5-4

CDR3 protein: CASSDGPRSGYTF
CDR3 DNA: TGTGCCAGCAGTGACGGCCCAAGGAGTGGCTACACCTTC
D gene: .
clone size: .
J gene: TRBJ1-2
V gene: TRBV6-1

CDR3 protein: CASSSGAGGNRNEQFF
CDR3 DNA: TGTGCCAGCAGTTCAGGGGCGGGAGGGAATCGCAATGAGCAGTTCTTC
D gene: TRBD2
clone size: few
J gene: TRBJ2-1
V gene: TRBV7-2

CDR3 protein: CASIKQGSGNTIYF
CDR3 DNA: TGTGCCAGCATAAAACAGGGATCTGGAAACACCATATATTTT
D gene: .
clone size: .
J gene: TRBJ1-3
V gene: TRBV6-6

CDR3 protein: CSASGSGRPGYEQYF
CDR3 DNA: TGCAGTGCTAGTGGTAGCGGGAGGCCGGGTTACGAGCAGTACTTC
D gene: TRBD2
clone size: .
J gene: TRBJ2-7
V gene: TRBV20-1

CDR3 protein: CASSLGLAGGTDTQYF
CDR3 DNA: TGTGCCAGCAGCTTAGGACTAGCGGGGGGCACAGATACGCAGTATTTT
D gene: TRBD2
clone size: .
J gene: TRBJ2-3
V gene: TRBV7-2

CDR3 protein: CASSSLYGQGSGTGELFF
CDR3 DNA: TGCGCCAGCAGCTCGTTGTACGGCCAGGGTTCAGGCACCGGGGAGCTGTTTTTT
D gene: .
clone size: .
J gene: TRBJ2-2
V gene: TRBV5-1

CDR3 protein: CASSASWDNEQFF
CDR3 DNA: TGTGCCAGCTCAGCTAGCTGGGACAATGAGCAGTTCTTC
D gene: .
clone size: .
J gene: TRBJ2-1
V gene: TRBV18

CDR3 protein: CATSDSGTTGYGRDQYF
CDR3 DNA: TGTGCCACCAGTGATTCAGGGACGACAGGTTACGGTCGGGATCAGTACTTC
D gene: .
clone size: .
J gene: TRBJ2-4
V gene: TRBV24-1

CDR3 protein: CASSIGLAGEITDTQYF
CDR3 DNA: TGTGCCAGTAGTATAGGCCTAGCGGGAGAGATTACAGATACGCAGTATTTT
D gene: TRBD2
clone size: once
J gene: TRBJ2-3
V gene: TRBV19

CDR3 protein: CASSRPGRAEAFF
CDR3 DNA: TGCGCCAGCAGCCGACCAGGGAGGGCTGAAGCTTTCTTT
D gene: .
clone size: .
J gene: TRBJ1-1
V gene: TRBV5-1

CDR3 protein: CASSLDGLAGHEQFF
CDR3 DNA: TGTGCCAGCAGCTTAGACGGACTAGCTGGGCATGAGCAGTTCTTC
D gene: TRBD2
clone size: .
J gene: TRBJ2-1
V gene: TRBV11-3

CDR3 protein: CASSYSVQAETQYF
CDR3 DNA: TGTGCCAGCAGTTACTCGGTACAAGCGGAGACCCAGTACTTC
D gene: .
clone size: few
J gene: TRBJ2-5
V gene: TRBV6-5

CDR3 protein: CAWSASDFGEQYF
CDR3 DNA: TGTGCCTGGAGTGCTAGCGATTTCGGCGAGCAGTACTTC
D gene: .
clone size: .
J gene: TRBJ2-7
V gene: TRBV30

CDR3 protein: CASSSSGRGTGELFF
CDR3 DNA: TGTGCCAGCAGCAGTAGCGGGAGGGGCACCGGGGAGCTGTTTTTT
D gene: TRBD2
clone size: .
J gene: TRBJ2-2
V gene: TRBV7-2

CDR3 protein: CASSRTESSYEQYF
CDR3 DNA: TGTGCCAGCAGCCGGACAGAGAGCTCCTACGAGCAGTACTTC
D gene: .
clone size: .
J gene: TRBJ2-7
V gene: TRBV6-5

CDR3 protein: CASSLSGRVYEQYF
CDR3 DNA: TGTGCCAGCAGCTTATCGGGGAGGGTTTACGAGCAGTACTTC
D gene: TRBD2
clone size: once
J gene: TRBJ2-7
V gene: TRBV5-4

CDR3 protein: CSASRDSDSYEQYF
CDR3 DNA: TGCAGTGCTAGTCGGGACAGCGATTCCTACGAGCAGTACTTC
D gene: TRBD1
clone size: .
J gene: TRBJ2-7
V gene: TRBV20-1

CDR3 protein: CASRMASGGDTQYF
CDR3 DNA: TGTGCCAGCAGAATGGCTAGCGGTGGAGATACGCAGTATTTT
D gene: TRBD2
clone size: many
J gene: TRBJ2-3
V gene: TRBV6-5

CDR3 protein: CASSAPSGTTDTQYF
CDR3 DNA: TGTGCCAGCAGTGCCCCCAGCGGGACCACAGATACGCAGTATTTT
D gene: TRBD2
clone size: .
J gene: TRBJ2-3
V gene: TRBV2

CDR3 protein: CASSPRTGGGGNTIYF
CDR3 DNA: TGTGCCAGCAGCCCGCGGACAGGGGGCGGTGGAAACACCATATATTTT
D gene: TRBD1
clone size: .
J gene: TRBJ1-3
V gene: TRBV3-1/TRBV3-2